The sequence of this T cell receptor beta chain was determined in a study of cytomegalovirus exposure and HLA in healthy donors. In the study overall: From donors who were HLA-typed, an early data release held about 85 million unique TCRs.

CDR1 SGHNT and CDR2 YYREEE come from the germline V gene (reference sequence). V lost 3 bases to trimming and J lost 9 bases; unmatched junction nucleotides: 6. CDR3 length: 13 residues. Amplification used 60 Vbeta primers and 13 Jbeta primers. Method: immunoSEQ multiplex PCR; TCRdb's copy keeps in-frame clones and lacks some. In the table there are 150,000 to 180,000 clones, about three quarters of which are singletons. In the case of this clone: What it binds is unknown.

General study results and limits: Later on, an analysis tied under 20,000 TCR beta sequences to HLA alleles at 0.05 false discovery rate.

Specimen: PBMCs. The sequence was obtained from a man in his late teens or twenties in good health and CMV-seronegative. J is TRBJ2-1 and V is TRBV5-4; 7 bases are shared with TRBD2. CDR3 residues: CASSWGRDSEQFF. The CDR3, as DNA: TGTGCCAGCAGCTGGGGGAGGGACTCTGAGCAGTTCTTC.